The clone carrying this T cell receptor beta chain was seen more than once but under ten times. The antigen is not known. This entry belongs to a study of response to subunit inactivated influenza vaccine. Findings and limits, study-wide: Few additional T cells are recruited per seasonal influenza vaccination, authors suggested.

This CDR3 region has 19 residues. The germline V gene encodes CDR1 LGHDT and CDR2 YNNKEL (reference sequence). The V end lost 4 bases, the J end lost 6 bases, and 28 bases lay between the germline ends. TCRdb used MiXCR to reprocess the RT-PCR reads, holding one entry per CDR3 protein. The sample lists about 190,000 distinct CDR3 sequences; 13% to 15% were seen once. The sequence was collected from a man in his fifties who received an inactivated influenza vaccine. This specimen consisted of CD8+ T cells sorted from PBMCs, obtained approximately 5 days after vaccination. V gene TRBV3-1 combines with J gene TRBJ2-1; D is uncertain. The CDR3 DNA follows: TGTGCCAGCAGCCTTAGACATCCTCAAGCCGGACCCCTCTTCAATGAGCAGTTCTTC. It encodes CASSLRHPQAGPLFNEQFF.